A single sample gave rise to the 12 T cell receptor beta chains below, sequenced in a study of cytomegalovirus exposure and HLA in healthy donors. The study ran its PCR with 60 Vbeta and 13 Jbeta primers. Assay used: immunoSEQ multiplex PCR; TCRdb lists only in-frame clones, some missing. Its table records about 130,000 clones. Input material: PBMCs. The receptors were sampled from a young man in good health and CMV-seronegative.

The chain carries TRBV5-1 and TRBJ2-1, with TRBD1 matching over 8 bases. Germline CDR1 is SGHRS and CDR2 is YFSETQ. The CDR3 has 15 residues. With 0 bases clipped from V and 7 bases from J, the junction kept 6 bases outside the gene matches. This CDR3 reads CASSLAGGSGNEQFF. CDR3 DNA sequence: TGCGCCAGCAGCTTGGCAGGGGGCAGTGGGAATGAGCAGTTCTTC.

The chain uses TRBV7-8 and TRBJ1-1; 7 nucleotides line up with TRBD1. The germline CDR1 and CDR2 sequences are SGHVS and FQNEAQ. CDR3 length: 13 residues. Trimming at V came to 2 bases and at J to 4 bases, leaving 1 base not matched to a gene. CDR3 residues: CASSLTGATEAFF. In DNA form, the CDR3 reads TGTGCCAGCAGCTTAACAGGGGCCACTGAAGCTTTCTTT. Looking up the rest from reference TRBV7-8 and TRBJ1-1 gives the full variable domain: GAGVSQSPRYKVAKRGQDVALRCDPISGHVSLFWYQQALGQGPEFLTYFQNEAQLDKSGLPSDRFFAERPEGSVSTLKIQRTQQEDSAVYLCASSLTGATEAFFGQGTRLTVV.

The chain uses TRBV30 and TRBJ2-5, with a tentative D call TRBD1 (5 bases). The better agreement between TRBJ2-7 and the DNA end casts doubt on the J call. CDR1 is GTSNPN and CDR2 is SVGIG in the germline V gene (reference sequence). The CDR3 covers 14 residues. The CDR3 coding sequence is TGTGCCTGGAGTGTTAAAGGGGTGGCCTACGAGCAGTACTTC. It yields the protein CAWSVKGVAYEQYF.

The V and J genes are TRBV28 and TRBJ1-2; a weak D match, TRBD1 (5 bases). This CDR3 has 15 amino acids. Trimming left V 5 bases short and J 2 bases short, with 15 bases between. Germline assignment: CDR1 MDHEN and CDR2 SYDVKM. The CDR3 region has the DNA TGTGCCAGCAGTACTACGGAGGGGCGGAACTATGGCTACACCTTC. Amino acids: CASSTTEGRNYGYTF.

The gene calls are TRBV18 and TRBJ2-7, with 9 bases fitting TRBD1. Per the germline V gene, CDR1 is KGHSH and CDR2 is LQKENI. The junction had 8 bases not matched to a gene; V was cut back by 3 bases and J by 5 bases. The CDR3 has 15 amino acids. The CDR3 here is CASSPDRGLSNEQYF. Written as DNA, the CDR3 is TGTGCCAGCTCACCTGACAGGGGGTTGTCCAACGAGCAGTACTTC. Using reference TRBV18 and TRBJ2-7 for the parts outside the CDR3, the full variable domain is NAGVMQNPRHLVRRRGQEARLRCSPMKGHSHVYWYRQLPEEGLKFMVYLQKENIIDESGMPKERFSAEFPKEGPSILRIQQVVRGDSAAYFCASSPDRGLSNEQYFGPGTRLTVT.

In DNA form, the CDR3 reads TGTGCCAGCATCCCAGCGGGGGGCTCTGGAGAGACCCAGTACTTC. Residues: CASIPAGGSGETQYF. The chain couples TRBV7-9 to TRBJ2-5; TRBD2 matches at 9 bases. Looked up from germline, CDR1 is SEHNR and CDR2 is FQNEAQ (reference sequence). V shed 7 bases, J shed 4 bases, and the junction held 10 bases outside the gene matches. The length of the CDR3 is 15 residues.

This chain connects TRBV9 to TRBJ1-4; possible D gene TRBD1, 5 bases. This CDR3 comprises 18 residues. Per germline, CDR1 SGDLS and CDR2 YYNGEE. Trimming took 3 bases from V and 2 from J, leaving 20 bases between them. CDR3: CASSAERGARPTNEKLFF. The CDR3 nucleotides read TGTGCCAGCAGCGCGGAACGCGGGGCTCGCCCCACTAATGAAAAACTGTTTTTT.

This rearrangement joins TRBV7-3 to TRBJ2-3; TRBD2 agrees at 8 bases. V shed 5 bases and J 2 bases; nucleotides not matched to a gene: 9. Germline CDR1 is SGHTA and CDR2 is FQGTGA. The CDR3 extends over 16 amino acids. The CDR3 region has the DNA TGTGCCAGCAGCCCTGGGACTAGTTTGGACACAGATACGCAGTATTTT. Encoded protein: CASSPGTSLDTDTQYF.

The chain has TRBV7-8 and TRBJ2-2, with 8 bases identical to TRBD2. There are 14 residues in the CDR3. Germline V CDR1 and CDR2: SGHVS, FQNEAQ. CDR3 in amino acids: CVSRGGRNTGELFF. The CDR3 DNA sequence: TGTGTCTCACGGGGGGGCAGGAACACCGGGGAGCTGTTTTTT.

The V and J genes are TRBV5-1 and TRBJ1-5; D perhaps matches TRBD1 (6 bases). The CDR3 covers 15 residues. Trimming took off 4 bases at V and 7 bases at J, with 18 bases between the two ends. Germline V gives CDR1 SGHRS, CDR2 YFSETQ. In nucleotides, the CDR3 is TGCGCCAGCAGCCGTACTGCAGGGGTGAAGCAGCCCCAGCATTTT. Its translation: CASSRTAGVKQPQHF.

The V and J genes are TRBV18 and TRBJ1-4; no clear D. This CDR3 contains 12 residues. V gave up 2 bases and J gave up 7 bases, with 5 bases separating them. CDR1 and CDR2 (germline): KGHSH, LQKENI. CDR3 coding DNA: TGTGCCAGCTCACCAGGGCCTGAAAAACTGTTTTTT. Translation gives CASSPGPEKLFF.

Concerning this clone itself: The conserved closing phenylalanine or tryptophan is absent in this CDR3, likely reflecting a read error. The DNA is left out, because the CDR3 cannot be placed on it with certainty; the CDR3 is given as TCRdb lists it. The chain recombines TRBV6-1 with TRBJ1-6; TRBD1 is the table's D call, not checked against the DNA. With termini counted, the CDR3 has 11 amino acids. CDR1 MNHNS and CDR2 SASEGT come from the germline V gene. The CDR3 reads CASSENLQGVL.